The 23 T cell receptor beta chains below all came from one sample that was sequenced in a study of cytomegalovirus exposure and HLA in healthy donors (dated by TCRdb to about 2017). Receptor amplification or capture employed the immunoSEQ multiplex PCR assay. The multiplex PCR relied on a mix of 60 forward primers for TCR Vbeta segments and 13 reverse primers for TCR Jbeta segments. TCRdb carries this immuneACCESS record with in-frame sequences only. Its versions omit some clonotypes, under half of them owing to an unresolved V gene in the studies checked, with the rest unexplained. This sample gives 95,000 to 150,000 clones in total; 63% of them show up just once. The top ten constitute more than 8.5% of the sample. Source material: PBMCs. Receptors were obtained from a man aged 40-49 years in good health and CMV-seropositive.

The rearrangement joins TRBV11-2 to TRBJ2-5; 8 positions agree with TRBD2. CDR3 length: 16 amino acids. J was trimmed by 5 bases and V by 5 bases; bases with no gene match: 13. CDR1 and CDR2 (germline): SGHAT, FQNNGV. The CDR3 region is CASSTLRGVRVETQYF. The CDR3 bases are TGTGCCAGCAGCACCCTGCGGGGGGTACGGGTCGAGACCCAGTACTTC.

The chain employs TRBV5-4 and TRBJ2-5; 8 nucleotides align to TRBD2. Trimming took 4 bases from V and 5 from J; bases not matched to a gene: 10. CDR1 is SGHNT, CDR2 YYREEE, per germline (reference sequence). The CDR3 is 15 residues long. CDR3: CASSQGGLARETQYF. Here the CDR3 DNA reads TGTGCCAGCAGCCAGGGAGGACTAGCCCGTGAGACCCAGTACTTC. The variable domain in full, with the rest retrieved from reference TRBV5-4 and TRBJ2-5, is ETGVTQSPTHLIKTRGQQVTLRCSSQSGHNTVSWYQQALGQGPQFIFQYYREEENGRGNFPPRFSGLQFPNYSSELNVNALELDDSALYLCASSQGGLARETQYFGPGTRLLVL.

In its sample, this clone was seen a few times. The J gene is TRBJ1-3, the V gene TRBV2; the match to TRBD1 covers 7 bases. J lost 0 bases, V lost 4 bases, and 3 bases had no gene match. The CDR3 sequence is 15 residues long. Germline CDR1 reads SNHLY; CDR2 reads FYNNEI. CDR3 sequence: CASSVDRVSGNTIYF. As DNA, the CDR3 is TGTGCCAGCAGTGTAGACAGGGTCTCTGGAAACACCATATATTTT.

V gene TRBV7-6 combines with J gene TRBJ1-4; D gene ambiguous. V lost 5 bases and J 1 base, leaving 8 bases between the germline ends. The CDR3 is 14 amino acids. Germline loops: CDR1 SGHVS, CDR2 FNYEAQ. CDR3 amino acids: CASSPGITNEKLFF. CDR3 sequence (DNA): TGTGCCAGCAGCCCGGGAATAACTAATGAAAAACTGTTTTTT.

This clone showed up just a few times. The V and J genes are TRBV5-1 and TRBJ2-3; the match to TRBD2 covers 12 bases. The J segment lost 3 bases and the V segment lost 0 bases, leaving 5 bases of the junction unmatched. The CDR3 has 17 amino acids. Germline loops: CDR1 SGHRS, CDR2 YFSETQ. This CDR3 is CASSLAPGLAGTDTQYF. Here the CDR3 DNA reads TGCGCCAGCAGCTTGGCCCCCGGACTAGCGGGAACAGATACGCAGTATTTT.

J is TRBJ2-5 and V is TRBV27, with 9 bases identical to TRBD2. CDR3 length: 16 residues. Germline loops: CDR1 MNHEY, CDR2 SMNVEV (reference sequence). The V segment lost 3 bases and the J segment 5 bases; nucleotides outside the gene matches: 10. The CDR3 nucleotides read TGTGCCAGCAGTTTTGCTAGCGGGAAGACTGGGGAGACCCAGTACTTC. Encoded protein: CASSFASGKTGETQYF.

The chain has TRBV7-3 and TRBJ2-7, with TRBD1 matching 9 bases. The trim removed 5 bases at V and 6 bases at J, leaving 11 bases unmatched. This CDR3 comprises 15 residues. CDR1 and CDR2 (germline): SGHTA, FQGTGA. The DNA for the CDR3 is TGTGCCAGCAGCCCCGGCTCGGGACAGGGTCTCGAGCAGTACTTC. As protein: CASSPGSGQGLEQYF.

The rearrangement joins TRBV6-1 to TRBJ2-5; D call uncertain. The ends were cut back, 2 bases at V and 5 bases at J, with 9 bases in the middle. Germline V lookup: CDR1 MNHNS, CDR2 SASEGT. This CDR3 region has 13 residues. The DNA for the CDR3 is TGTGCCAGCAGTGAACTCCTAGGCGAGACCCAGTACTTC. Its translation: CASSELLGETQYF.

The chain uses TRBV27 and TRBJ2-6, with unresolved D. CDR1 and CDR2 (germline): MNHEY, SMNVEV (reference sequence). The V and J ends lost 8 bases and 4 bases respectively, with 12 bases between them. The CDR3 consists of 14 residues. CDR3 sequence (DNA): TGTGCCAGCTCGACGGTGAGGGGGGCCAACGTCCTGACTTTC. Translating it yields CASSTVRGANVLTF.

The rearrangement joins TRBV28 to TRBJ1-2; 7 bases line up with TRBD1. The CDR3 length is 13 residues. CDR1 and CDR2 (germline): MDHEN, SYDVKM. The V gene end was trimmed by 6 bases and the J gene end by 3 bases; junction bases not matched to a gene: 4. The DNA for the CDR3 is TGTGCCAGCAGCCCAGGGGGGTACTATGGCTACACCTTC. Protein sequence: CASSPGGYYGYTF.

This chain joins TRBV6-6 and TRBJ2-5; 8 bases are shared with TRBD2. V dropped 2 bases and J dropped 1; count of bases not matched to a gene: 3. The CDR3 runs to 15 residues. Germline CDR1 is MNHNY and CDR2 is SVGAGI (reference sequence). The CDR3: CASSYHGRGQETQYF. CDR3 bases: TGTGCCAGCAGTTACCACGGGAGGGGCCAAGAGACCCAGTACTTC.

DNA of the CDR3: TGCGCCAGCAGCCAAAATGGTCGGACACTTTATGGCTACACCTTC. It yields the protein CASSQNGRTLYGYTF. This sequence joins TRBV4-3 and TRBJ1-2; possibly TRBD1 for D (5 bases). This CDR3 has 15 amino acids. The V end was cut by 2 bases, the J end by 5 bases, with 15 bases between. CDR1 is LGHNA and CDR2 is YSLEER in the germline V gene.

This clone occurred a few times. This chain uses TRBV18 with TRBJ2-5; D call uncertain. This CDR3 region has 13 residues. Trimming cost V 3 bases and J 2 bases, with 7 bases left between them. Germline V lookup: CDR1 KGHSH, CDR2 LQKENI. This chain's CDR3 is CASSPIRQETQYF. The CDR3 coding sequence is TGTGCCAGCTCACCTATACGGCAAGAGACCCAGTACTTC.

The rearrangement uses TRBV7-3 and TRBJ2-7, with 14 bases aligning to TRBD2. The V gene end was trimmed by 5 bases and the J gene end by 5 bases; junction bases not matched to a gene: 11. The germline V gene encodes CDR1 SGHTA and CDR2 FQGTGA. This CDR3 is 17 amino acids long. The CDR3 DNA reads as TGTGCCAGCAGCCCCCAGGGGGGACTAGCGGGAGCCCACGAGCAGTACTTC. Amino acids: CASSPQGGLAGAHEQYF.

This clone was found a few times. This chain uses TRBV4-3 with TRBJ2-7; D is unresolved. The CDR3 loop spans 14 amino acids. Germline assignment: CDR1 LGHNA and CDR2 YSLEER. Trimming removed 0 bases from V and 4 bases from J, with 10 bases in between. CDR3 residues: CASSQERHLYEQYF. Here the CDR3 DNA reads TGCGCCAGCAGCCAAGAGAGACATCTTTACGAGCAGTACTTC.

This clone was recorded once. V usage is TRBV19 and J usage is TRBJ2-7; 7 bases map to TRBD1. V lost 3 bases to trimming and J lost 5 bases; unmatched junction nucleotides: 22. The V gene's germline CDR1 is LNHDA and CDR2 SQIVND (reference sequence). There are 19 residues in the CDR3. The CDR3 coding sequence is TGTGCCAGTAGTATTTCTGACGGACTGGGGCAGGGGGACGGGAACGAGCAGTACTTC. Amino acid sequence: CASSISDGLGQGDGNEQYF.

This clone was detected a few times. In DNA form, the CDR3 reads TGCGCCAGCAGCGGGGGGACTAGCGGGACCTACAATGAGCAGTTCTTC. Amino acid sequence: CASSGGTSGTYNEQFF. This chain links TRBV5-1 with TRBJ2-1, with 13 positions matching TRBD2. In germline, CDR1 is SGHRS, CDR2 YFSETQ. Trimming cost V 4 bases and J 2 bases; bases outside gene matches: 3. The length of the CDR3 is 16 residues.

V usage is TRBV29-1 and J usage is TRBJ2-3, with 7 bases fitting TRBD1. V gave up 3 bases and J gave up 1 base; unmatched junction bases: 4. The CDR3 sequence is 14 residues long. Germline V CDR1 and CDR2: SQVTM, ANQGSEA. CDR3 sequence: CSVDGQARTDTQYF. The CDR3 DNA reads as TGCAGCGTTGATGGACAGGCCCGCACAGATACGCAGTATTTT.

This clone appeared a few times. This sequence joins TRBV6-6 and TRBJ2-5; D possibly corresponds to TRBD2 (6 bases). The J call may be mistaken, given a closer DNA end match to TRBJ2-7. CDR3 size: 13 residues. The germline CDR1 and CDR2 sequences are MNHNY and SVGAGI (reference sequence). The CDR3 loop is CASSYVAGYEQYF. CDR3 DNA: TGTGCCAGCAGTTACGTCGCGGGGTACGAGCAGTACTTC.

J is TRBJ2-2 and V is TRBV4-2; TRBD1 matches at 8 bases. V shed 1 base, J shed 5 bases, and the junction held 9 bases outside the gene matches. Per the germline V gene, CDR1 is LGHNA and CDR2 is YNFKEQ. This CDR3 is 17 amino acids long. CDR3 coding DNA: TGTGCCAGCAGCCAAGCTCCAGGGGGCGCCGGGACCGGGGAGCTGTTTTTT. Translated: CASSQAPGGAGTGELFF.

This chain uses TRBV27 with TRBJ2-1, with TRBD2 identical over 12 bases. CDR1 and CDR2 from the germline V gene are MNHEY and SMNVEV (reference sequence). There are 16 residues in the CDR3. Losses at the gene ends were 4 bases for V and 7 bases for J; bases not matched to a gene: 8. CDR3 residues: CASSSPSGRAFNEQFF. CDR3 coding DNA: TGTGCCAGCAGTTCCCCTAGCGGGAGGGCCTTTAATGAGCAGTTCTTC.

The genes are TRBV2 and TRBJ2-7; D is possibly TRBD1 (5 bases). The V gene lost 4 bases and the J gene lost 7 bases, with 14 bases spanning the gap. Germline-derived CDR1 and CDR2 are SNHLY and FYNNEI. The CDR3 is made up of 13 amino acids. CDR3: CASSGQQVSEQYF. The CDR3, as DNA: TGTGCCAGCAGTGGTCAACAGGTATCTGAGCAGTACTTC. Supplemented by reference TRBV2 and TRBJ2-7, the full variable domain reads EPEVTQTPSHQVTQMGQEVILRCVPISNHLYFYWYRQILGQKVEFLVSFYNNEISEKSEIFDDQFSVERPDGSNFTLKIRSTKLEDSAMYFCASSGQQVSEQYFGPGTRLTVT.

This chain links TRBV20-1 with TRBJ2-7; 8 bases map to TRBD2. The CDR3 loop spans 11 amino acids. V trimming: 5 bases; J trimming: 6 bases; junction bases outside the gene matches: 3. Germline V gene sequence: CDR1 DFQATT, CDR2 SNEGSKA (reference sequence). In DNA, the CDR3 is TGCAGTGCTGGACTAGCAGGCGAGCAGTACTTC. Encoded protein: CSAGLAGEQYF.